These T cell receptor beta chains were read from a single sample in a study of early T cells in non-severe SARS-CoV-2 infection. TCRdb analysed the 5' RACE reads with MiXCR anew, one entry per CDR3 protein. The sample holds around 58,000 distinct CDR3 sequences, about 7.6% seen once. The sample was whole blood, taken at baseline. The receptor source for this set is an adult who was a healthcare worker with PCR-confirmed SARS-CoV-2 infection or an uninfected control (not recorded which). Both conserved end residues are part of each CDR3. Each record gives: D gene, J gene, clone size, V gene, CDR3 DNA, CDR3 protein. A D gene is named only where the DNA matches it firmly. Some rows have no size entry. The others give once, few or many, or a class for an expanded clone.

d_call: -
j_call: TRBJ2-3
clone_size: -
v_call: TRBV20-1
cdr3_nt: TGCAGTGCAAACAGGGTATCCACAGATACGCAGTATTTT
cdr3_aa: CSANRVSTDTQYF

d_call: -
j_call: TRBJ2-3
clone_size: few
v_call: TRBV5-1
cdr3_nt: TGCGCCAGCAGCTCCAATTCCGGAGGGTCAGATACGCAGTATTTT
cdr3_aa: CASSSNSGGSDTQYF

d_call: -
j_call: TRBJ2-2
clone_size: -
v_call: TRBV5-1
cdr3_nt: TGCGCCAGCAGCTGGGCGGGAACCGGGGAGCTGTTTTTT
cdr3_aa: CASSWAGTGELFF

d_call: -
j_call: TRBJ1-1
clone_size: many
v_call: TRBV6-4
cdr3_nt: TGTGCCAGCAGTCGGACAGCTATGAACACTGAAGCTTTCTTT
cdr3_aa: CASSRTAMNTEAFF

d_call: -
j_call: TRBJ2-6
clone_size: -
v_call: TRBV6-2/TRBV6-3
cdr3_nt: TGTGCCAGCGGAGAGGCCAGTAATGGCTCTGGGGCCAACGTCCTGACTTTC
cdr3_aa: CASGEASNGSGANVLTF

d_call: TRBD1
j_call: TRBJ2-7
clone_size: few
v_call: TRBV10-1
cdr3_nt: TGCGCCAGCAGCCCTGACAGGGGGCGGTACGAGCAGTACTTC
cdr3_aa: CASSPDRGRYEQYF

d_call: -
j_call: TRBJ2-7
clone_size: few
v_call: TRBV7-9
cdr3_nt: TGTGCCAGCGGCGAGGAGGACGCCTACGAGCAGTACTTC
cdr3_aa: CASGEEDAYEQYF

d_call: TRBD1
j_call: TRBJ1-2
clone_size: few
v_call: TRBV6-5
cdr3_nt: TGTGCCAGCAGTACTCCGGGACAGAACTATGGCTACACCTTC
cdr3_aa: CASSTPGQNYGYTF

d_call: TRBD1
j_call: TRBJ2-7
clone_size: -
v_call: TRBV19
cdr3_nt: TGTGCCACTCAATCCCAGGGGGCCGAGCAGTACTTC
cdr3_aa: CATQSQGAEQYF

d_call: -
j_call: TRBJ2-7
clone_size: few
v_call: TRBV7-9
cdr3_nt: TGTGCCAGCAAAGGGAGCTCCTACGAGCAGTACTTC
cdr3_aa: CASKGSSYEQYF

d_call: -
j_call: TRBJ2-6
clone_size: -
v_call: TRBV9
cdr3_nt: TGTGCCAGCAGCGTAGGGGACCACATAATACGCGCTGGGGCCAACGTCCTGACTTTC
cdr3_aa: CASSVGDHIIRAGANVLTF

d_call: -
j_call: TRBJ2-5
clone_size: few
v_call: TRBV7-2
cdr3_nt: TGTGCCAGCAGCTTACGCGGGCTAGAGACCCAGTACTTC
cdr3_aa: CASSLRGLETQYF

d_call: -
j_call: TRBJ2-3
clone_size: many
v_call: TRBV7-2
cdr3_nt: TGTGCCAGCACCCTTGGCACAGATACGCAGTATTTT
cdr3_aa: CASTLGTDTQYF

d_call: TRBD1
j_call: TRBJ2-1
clone_size: many
v_call: TRBV29-1
cdr3_nt: TGCAGCGCTCGACAGGGGGAAGGAAATGAGCAGTTCTTC
cdr3_aa: CSARQGEGNEQFF

d_call: TRBD2
j_call: TRBJ2-1
clone_size: many
v_call: TRBV25-1
cdr3_nt: TGTGCCAGCAGTGAGTCTACTAGCGGGCCCTACAATGAGCAGTTCTTC
cdr3_aa: CASSESTSGPYNEQFF

d_call: -
j_call: TRBJ2-5
clone_size: few
v_call: TRBV27
cdr3_nt: TGTGCCAGCAGCCGAGCCCTGGGACTTAACCAAGAGACCCAGTACTTC
cdr3_aa: CASSRALGLNQETQYF

d_call: TRBD2
j_call: TRBJ2-1
clone_size: many
v_call: TRBV11-2
cdr3_nt: TGTGCCAGCAGCTTAACGGGAGGGGAAAATGAGCAGTTCTTC
cdr3_aa: CASSLTGGENEQFF

d_call: TRBD2
j_call: TRBJ2-3
clone_size: many
v_call: TRBV6-5
cdr3_nt: TGTGCCAGCAGTTACTCTGGACTAGACGCAGATACGCAGTATTTT
cdr3_aa: CASSYSGLDADTQYF

d_call: TRBD1
j_call: TRBJ1-5
clone_size: many
v_call: TRBV28
cdr3_nt: TGTGCCAGCAGTTTATACGAGGACAGGGTCCCCTTGGAGCCCCAGCATTTT
cdr3_aa: CASSLYEDRVPLEPQHF

d_call: TRBD2
j_call: TRBJ2-3
clone_size: -
v_call: TRBV3-1
cdr3_nt: TGTGCCAGCAGCCCCCTCGGGACTAGCGGGAGGGATACGCAGTATTTT
cdr3_aa: CASSPLGTSGRDTQYF

d_call: -
j_call: TRBJ2-5
clone_size: -
v_call: TRBV6-1
cdr3_nt: TGTGCCAGCAGTGAAGCCCAGGGAAAACAGACCCAGTACTTC
cdr3_aa: CASSEAQGKQTQYF

d_call: TRBD2
j_call: TRBJ2-2
clone_size: -
v_call: TRBV15
cdr3_nt: TGTGCCACCAGCAGACTAGCGGGACCACTTACCGGGGAGCTGTTTTTT
cdr3_aa: CATSRLAGPLTGELFF

d_call: TRBD2
j_call: TRBJ2-3
clone_size: few
v_call: TRBV10-3
cdr3_nt: TGTGCCATCAGGCAGCGGGAGCTCACAGATACGCAGTATTTT
cdr3_aa: CAIRQRELTDTQYF

d_call: TRBD1
j_call: TRBJ2-2
clone_size: few
v_call: TRBV5-1
cdr3_nt: TGCGCCAGCAGCGCATGGGGACAGGGCTCCACCGGGGAGCTGTTTTTT
cdr3_aa: CASSAWGQGSTGELFF

d_call: TRBD1
j_call: TRBJ1-4
clone_size: -
v_call: TRBV9
cdr3_nt: TGTGCCAGCAGCGCAGGACAGGGGGCGCGATGGGAAAAACTGTTTTTT
cdr3_aa: CASSAGQGARWEKLFF

d_call: TRBD1
j_call: TRBJ2-2
clone_size: -
v_call: TRBV5-4
cdr3_nt: TGTGCCAGCAGCTTGGGACAGGGGGTCCCAGCCGGGGAGCTGTTTTTT
cdr3_aa: CASSLGQGVPAGELFF

d_call: -
j_call: TRBJ2-3
clone_size: few
v_call: TRBV11-2
cdr3_nt: TGTGCCAGCAGCTTAGCTGGGGCAGATACGCAGTATTTT
cdr3_aa: CASSLAGADTQYF

d_call: -
j_call: TRBJ2-3
clone_size: -
v_call: TRBV19
cdr3_nt: TGTGCCAGTAGTGGGGGCGTTTGGGCAGATACGCAGTATTTT
cdr3_aa: CASSGGVWADTQYF

d_call: -
j_call: TRBJ2-7
clone_size: many
v_call: TRBV2
cdr3_nt: TGTGCCAGCAGTGAAAGCGGGCACCCGGGACGCGAGTACTTC
cdr3_aa: CASSESGHPGREYF

d_call: -
j_call: TRBJ2-7
clone_size: many
v_call: TRBV4-2
cdr3_nt: TGTGCCAGCAGCCCCGAGGGGACGAGCTCCTACGAGCAGTACTTC
cdr3_aa: CASSPEGTSSYEQYF

d_call: TRBD1
j_call: TRBJ2-7
clone_size: few
v_call: TRBV20-1
cdr3_nt: TGCAGTGCTGCCCAGGGGGCCCCCTACGAGCAGTACTTC
cdr3_aa: CSAAQGAPYEQYF

d_call: -
j_call: TRBJ1-2
clone_size: few
v_call: TRBV7-8
cdr3_nt: TGTGCCAGCAGCTTCGGGGTCTATGGCTACACCTTC
cdr3_aa: CASSFGVYGYTF

d_call: TRBD2
j_call: TRBJ2-1
clone_size: many
v_call: TRBV4-2
cdr3_nt: TGTGCCAGCAGCCAGCTAAACACTAGCGGGAACCCTGGCGAGCAGTTCTTC
cdr3_aa: CASSQLNTSGNPGEQFF

d_call: -
j_call: TRBJ1-5
clone_size: few
v_call: TRBV20-1
cdr3_nt: TGCAGTGCCCACGCCGGGATTATTAATCAGCCCCAGCATTTT
cdr3_aa: CSAHAGIINQPQHF

d_call: -
j_call: TRBJ2-1
clone_size: few
v_call: TRBV7-2
cdr3_nt: TGTGCCAGCTCAACCCAGGGGGGAGGGCAGTTCTTC
cdr3_aa: CASSTQGGGQFF

d_call: TRBD2
j_call: TRBJ2-5
clone_size: few
v_call: TRBV18
cdr3_nt: TGTGCCAGCTCACCACCGGTAGCGGGAGTGCGAGAGACCCAGTACTTC
cdr3_aa: CASSPPVAGVRETQYF

d_call: TRBD2
j_call: TRBJ2-1
clone_size: -
v_call: TRBV6-1
cdr3_nt: TGTGCCAGCAGTCGTAGCGGGGGCTCCTACAATGAGCAGTTCTTC
cdr3_aa: CASSRSGGSYNEQFF

d_call: -
j_call: TRBJ2-3
clone_size: -
v_call: TRBV2
cdr3_nt: TGTGCCAGCATAAAGCCCCCCGGTACAGATACGCAGTATTTT
cdr3_aa: CASIKPPGTDTQYF

d_call: TRBD2
j_call: TRBJ2-7
clone_size: few
v_call: TRBV28
cdr3_nt: TGTGCCAGCAGTTTAAGTGCTAGCGGGAGTGAAGAGCAGTACTTC
cdr3_aa: CASSLSASGSEEQYF

d_call: -
j_call: TRBJ1-5
clone_size: few
v_call: TRBV6-6
cdr3_nt: TGTGCCAGCAGTTACGATCCCCAAAATCAGCCCCAGCATTTT
cdr3_aa: CASSYDPQNQPQHF

d_call: -
j_call: TRBJ2-1
clone_size: few
v_call: TRBV7-9
cdr3_nt: TGTGCCAGCAGCTTAAGGATCTCTAACTCCTACAATGAGCAGTTCTTC
cdr3_aa: CASSLRISNSYNEQFF

d_call: -
j_call: TRBJ2-3
clone_size: -
v_call: TRBV6-5
cdr3_nt: TGTGCCAGCAGTTACTCTGGATCGGATACGCAGTATTTT
cdr3_aa: CASSYSGSDTQYF

d_call: TRBD2
j_call: TRBJ2-1
clone_size: few
v_call: TRBV9
cdr3_nt: TGTGCCAGCAGCGTAGAGCCTCTAGCGGGAGGGAATGAGCAGTTCTTC
cdr3_aa: CASSVEPLAGGNEQFF

d_call: TRBD2
j_call: TRBJ2-5
clone_size: many
v_call: TRBV30
cdr3_nt: TGTGCCTGGGTAGCCCATAGCGGGAGGAATCAAGAGACCCAGTACTTC
cdr3_aa: CAWVAHSGRNQETQYF

d_call: -
j_call: TRBJ2-2
clone_size: many
v_call: TRBV11-1
cdr3_nt: TGTGCCAGCAGTCAACAGGGATCCACCGGGGAGCTGTTTTTT
cdr3_aa: CASSQQGSTGELFF

d_call: -
j_call: TRBJ1-4
clone_size: -
v_call: TRBV4-2
cdr3_nt: TGTGCCAGCAGCCAAGATTCGTCCCGGGAGGAAAAACTGTTTTTT
cdr3_aa: CASSQDSSREEKLFF

d_call: -
j_call: TRBJ2-7
clone_size: many
v_call: TRBV29-1
cdr3_nt: TGCAGCGTGGCGCGGACTGAGCCCTACGAGCAGTACTTC
cdr3_aa: CSVARTEPYEQYF

d_call: -
j_call: TRBJ2-5
clone_size: many
v_call: TRBV5-6
cdr3_nt: TGTGCCAGCAGCTTGGCAGGTCTCCAAGAGACCCAGTACTTC
cdr3_aa: CASSLAGLQETQYF

d_call: -
j_call: TRBJ2-3
clone_size: -
v_call: TRBV4-2
cdr3_nt: TGTGCCAGCAGCCAAGATCATGTAGATACGCAGTATTTT
cdr3_aa: CASSQDHVDTQYF

d_call: TRBD2
j_call: TRBJ2-3
clone_size: many
v_call: TRBV10-3
cdr3_nt: TGTGCCATCAGTGAGTCGCGACTAGCGGGGGGCACAGATACGCAGTATTTT
cdr3_aa: CAISESRLAGGTDTQYF

d_call: -
j_call: TRBJ2-7
clone_size: many
v_call: TRBV27
cdr3_nt: TGTGCCAGCAGCCCCTTCGTGCAGCGAGACGAGCAGTACTTC
cdr3_aa: CASSPFVQRDEQYF

d_call: -
j_call: TRBJ2-3
clone_size: many
v_call: TRBV7-9
cdr3_nt: TGTGCCAGCAGCTTAGACCGTACGTCCCCAGATACGCAGTATTTT
cdr3_aa: CASSLDRTSPDTQYF

d_call: TRBD2
j_call: TRBJ2-1
clone_size: few
v_call: TRBV6-5
cdr3_nt: TGTGCCAGCAAGAAGACTAGCGGGCACAATGAGCAGTTCTTC
cdr3_aa: CASKKTSGHNEQFF

d_call: TRBD2
j_call: TRBJ2-2
clone_size: few
v_call: TRBV7-6
cdr3_nt: TGTGCCACCCGAACTCGGACTAGCGGGAAAGACACCGGGGAGCTGTTTTTT
cdr3_aa: CATRTRTSGKDTGELFF

d_call: -
j_call: TRBJ1-5
clone_size: many
v_call: TRBV28
cdr3_nt: TGTGCCAGCAGCAGGGGTGGGAATAGCAATCAGCCCCAGCATTTT
cdr3_aa: CASSRGGNSNQPQHF

d_call: TRBD2
j_call: TRBJ2-5
clone_size: -
v_call: TRBV2
cdr3_nt: TGTGCCAGCAGTGTACTAGCGGGTACCCAAGAGACCCAGTACTTC
cdr3_aa: CASSVLAGTQETQYF

d_call: TRBD1
j_call: TRBJ2-3
clone_size: -
v_call: TRBV24-1
cdr3_nt: TGTGCCACCAGTGACGTCCCGGGACAGGGGACGAAGACAGATACGCAGTATTTT
cdr3_aa: CATSDVPGQGTKTDTQYF

d_call: -
j_call: TRBJ2-1
clone_size: -
v_call: TRBV28
cdr3_nt: TGTGCCAGCAGCACAACTCACAGGGAGCATGAGCAGTTCTTC
cdr3_aa: CASSTTHREHEQFF

d_call: -
j_call: TRBJ2-7
clone_size: -
v_call: TRBV12-3/TRBV12-4
cdr3_nt: TGTGCCAGCAGGAGGGCTGGGGCCGAGCAGTACTTC
cdr3_aa: CASRRAGAEQYF